The clone carrying this T cell receptor (beta chain) showed up just once. Germline values: CDR1 SNHLY, CDR2 FYNNEI. The CDR3 has 15 amino acids. With V trimmed by 8 bases and J by 4 bases, 8 bases remained unmatched. The assay was immunoSEQ multiplex PCR, and TCRdb's table has in-frame clones only and misses some. The sample has approximately 79,000 clones; just under 95% are singletons. The sample comes from a study of technical replicates of blood from a few donors. The sequencing input was T cells isolated from PBMCs. V and J are TRBV2 and TRBJ2-2; 9 nucleotides line up with TRBD2. The sequence was obtained from a human donor in good health. The CDR3 reads CASRTGTSFTGELFF. CDR3 bases: TGTGCCAGCCGGACCGGGACTAGCTTCACCGGGGAGCTGTTTTTT.